This T cell receptor (beta chain) derives from a study of cytotoxic CD8 clonotypes in ibrutinib-treated CLL. V gave up 5 bases and J gave up 3 bases, with 16 bases separating them. Looked up from germline, CDR1 is GTSNPN and CDR2 is SVGIG (reference sequence). The CDR3 consists of 14 residues. Measured with immunoSEQ multiplex PCR; TCRdb has only the in-frame clones, and not every one. This table holds approximately 120,000 clones, 55% to 75% found once. The chain links TRBV30 to TRBJ1-1; D gene uncertain. The TCR was taken from a human donor with chronic lymphocytic leukemia. The sample consisted of PBMCs, taken after 24 months of ibrutinib treatment. The CDR3: CAWAEIGYYTEAFF. CDR3 DNA: TGTGCCTGGGCTGAAATTGGGTATTACACTGAAGCTTTCTTT.